This T cell receptor beta chain originates from a study of T-cell reconstitution after alpha-beta-depleted transplantation in children. This clonotype was detected a few times. Antigen specificity is unknown. The TCRbeta library incorporated unique molecular identifiers. One entry per CDR3 protein, called by TCRdb with MiXCR from the PCR reads. Here the sample spans about 830,000 distinct CDR3 sequences, about 15% being singletons. Germline loops: CDR1 SNHLY, CDR2 FYNNEI. CDR3 length equals 12 residues. V lost 6 bases, J lost 3 bases, and 9 bases lay in between. Regarding the study as a whole: The origin of high day-60 TCRbeta diversity in some patients lay in surviving recipient T cells and thymic progenitors. About two months after transplant, alpha-beta T cells reportedly came from several hundred expanded graft clones. Newly produced T cells mostly provided counts and TCRbeta diversity after one year, as hyperexpanded clones declined.

The V call is TRBV2, the J call TRBJ2-7; tentative D call: TRBD1 (5 bases). The sequence derives from a male patient younger than 18 who had a stem cell transplant for acute lymphoblastic leukemia, so the T cells may come from the graft donor. Sequenced material: PBMCs, mostly from graft donor cells, taken 360 days after TCRalphabeta/CD19-depleted stem cell transplant. This chain's CDR3 is CASSQQDYEQYF. The CDR3 bases are TGTGCCAGCAGCCAACAGGACTACGAGCAGTACTTC.